This is a list of T cell receptor beta chains from one sample in a study of shared clonotypes between healthy human individuals. The table came from immunoSEQ multiplex PCR; TCRdb's copy has only in-frame clones and leaves some out. Altogether more than 2 million clones are present, approximately 95% being singletons, with the ten largest covering approximately 0.13%. The material sequenced was naive CD4+ T cells sorted from blood. Receptors originate from a man aged 18 to 29 in good health. The CDR3 runs from the conserved cysteine through the conserved F or W. Fields, in order: clone size, V gene, D gene, J gene, CDR3 protein, CDR3 DNA. D genes are given only for firm matches. Some rows mark clone size as missing; the rest say once, few, many or name a class of expanded clone.

abundance: NA
v_gene: TRBV29-1
d_gene: NA
j_gene: TRBJ1-2
CDR3aa: CSVARKGREMGYTF
CDR3nt: TGCAGCGTTGCCCGGAAAGGACGGGAGATGGGCTACACCTTC

abundance: NA
v_gene: TRBV4-1
d_gene: NA
j_gene: TRBJ1-2
CDR3aa: CASSGRNYGYTF
CDR3nt: TGCGCCAGCAGCGGGCGGAACTATGGCTACACCTTC

abundance: NA
v_gene: TRBV7-2
d_gene: NA
j_gene: TRBJ1-1
CDR3aa: CASSLRQTLNTEAFF
CDR3nt: TGTGCCAGCAGCCTACGACAAACCCTGAACACTGAAGCTTTCTTT

abundance: NA
v_gene: TRBV27
d_gene: NA
j_gene: TRBJ1-1
CDR3aa: CASSPGGRTEAFF
CDR3nt: TGTGCCAGCAGTCCCGGTGGGCGCACTGAAGCTTTCTTT

abundance: NA
v_gene: TRBV11-2
d_gene: NA
j_gene: TRBJ2-7
CDR3aa: CASSLPGTYEQYF
CDR3nt: TGTGCCAGCAGCTTGCCGGGCACATACGAGCAGTACTTC

abundance: NA
v_gene: TRBV7-2
d_gene: NA
j_gene: TRBJ2-3
CDR3aa: CASSSYLWATDTQYF
CDR3nt: TGTGCCAGCAGCTCCTATTTATGGGCCACAGATACGCAGTATTTT

abundance: once
v_gene: TRBV27
d_gene: NA
j_gene: TRBJ2-2
CDR3aa: CASSPQNTGELFF
CDR3nt: TGTGCCAGCAGTCCTCAAAACACCGGGGAGCTGTTTTTT

abundance: NA
v_gene: TRBV10-2
d_gene: TRBD1
j_gene: TRBJ1-1
CDR3aa: CATLPFLTGGSKGVDTEAFF
CDR3nt: TGCGCCACCTTACCATTTTTGACAGGGGGCTCAAAGGGGGTGGACACTGAAGCTTTCTTT

abundance: NA
v_gene: TRBV4-1
d_gene: NA
j_gene: TRBJ1-4
CDR3aa: CASSQDLPGSRDEKLFF
CDR3nt: TGCGCCAGCAGCCAAGACCTCCCGGGAAGTCGAGATGAAAAACTGTTTTTT

abundance: NA
v_gene: TRBV2
d_gene: TRBD2
j_gene: TRBJ2-3
CDR3aa: CASSVTHLAGTDTQYF
CDR3nt: TGTGCCAGCAGTGTCACCCATCTAGCGGGCACAGATACGCAGTATTTT

abundance: NA
v_gene: TRBV6-1
d_gene: NA
j_gene: TRBJ1-1
CDR3aa: CASSLDRKNTEAFF
CDR3nt: TGTGCCAGCAGCCTTGACAGGAAGAACACTGAAGCTTTCTTT

abundance: NA
v_gene: TRBV6-1
d_gene: TRBD1
j_gene: TRBJ2-7
CDR3aa: CASSQAGTAYEQYF
CDR3nt: TGTGCCAGCAGTCAAGCCGGGACAGCATACGAGCAGTACTTC

abundance: NA
v_gene: TRBV2
d_gene: NA
j_gene: TRBJ2-7
CDR3aa: CASRGTGEQYF
CDR3nt: TGTGCCTCAAGAGGAACGGGCGAGCAGTACTTC

abundance: NA
v_gene: TRBV27
d_gene: NA
j_gene: TRBJ2-7
CDR3aa: CASWSYSYEQYF
CDR3nt: TGTGCCAGCTGGTCCTACTCCTACGAGCAGTACTTC

abundance: few
v_gene: TRBV6-5
d_gene: NA
j_gene: TRBJ2-5
CDR3aa: CASSRGETQYF
CDR3nt: TGTGCCAGCAGCCGCGGGGAGACCCAGTACTTC

abundance: NA
v_gene: TRBV28
d_gene: TRBD1
j_gene: TRBJ1-3
CDR3aa: CASSPRDRVSGNTIYF
CDR3nt: TGTGCCAGCAGTCCCCGAGACAGGGTCTCTGGAAACACCATATATTTT

abundance: NA
v_gene: TRBV5-4
d_gene: TRBD1
j_gene: TRBJ1-1
CDR3aa: CASSLTGGTEAFF
CDR3nt: TGTGCCAGCAGCTTGACAGGGGGCACTGAAGCTTTCTTT

abundance: NA
v_gene: TRBV5-4
d_gene: TRBD1
j_gene: TRBJ1-4
CDR3aa: CASSRDRVNEKLFF
CDR3nt: TGTGCCAGCAGCCGAGACAGGGTTAATGAAAAACTGTTTTTT

abundance: NA
v_gene: TRBV5-4
d_gene: TRBD2
j_gene: TRBJ2-1
CDR3aa: CASSLGGSGAFYNEQFF
CDR3nt: TGTGCCAGCAGCTTGGGCGGGAGTGGGGCCTTTTACAATGAGCAGTTCTTC

abundance: once
v_gene: TRBV2
d_gene: NA
j_gene: TRBJ2-5
CDR3aa: CASSEEWQQETQYF
CDR3nt: TGTGCCAGCAGTGAAGAGTGGCAGCAAGAGACCCAGTACTTC

abundance: few
v_gene: TRBV30
d_gene: NA
j_gene: TRBJ1-5
CDR3aa: CAWSSWILGNQPQHF
CDR3nt: TGTGCCTGGAGTTCCTGGATCCTAGGCAATCAGCCCCAGCATTTT

abundance: NA
v_gene: TRBV30
d_gene: NA
j_gene: TRBJ1-5
CDR3aa: CAWSLHSNQPQHF
CDR3nt: TGTGCCTGGAGTCTGCATAGCAATCAGCCCCAGCATTTT

abundance: NA
v_gene: TRBV5-1
d_gene: NA
j_gene: TRBJ1-1
CDR3aa: CASSLGGVVSTEAFF
CDR3nt: TGCGCCAGCAGCTTGGGAGGGGTCGTGAGCACTGAAGCTTTCTTT

abundance: NA
v_gene: TRBV10-3
d_gene: TRBD1
j_gene: TRBJ1-1
CDR3aa: CAIIADRAGTEAFF
CDR3nt: TGTGCCATCATCGCTGACAGGGCTGGGACTGAAGCTTTCTTT

abundance: NA
v_gene: TRBV2
d_gene: NA
j_gene: TRBJ1-1
CDR3aa: CASNDRGARDTEAFF
CDR3nt: TGTGCCAGCAACGACCGGGGGGCACGGGACACTGAAGCTTTCTTT

abundance: NA
v_gene: TRBV28
d_gene: NA
j_gene: TRBJ1-3
CDR3aa: CASSLPGNTIYF
CDR3nt: TGTGCCAGCAGTTTGCCGGGAAACACCATATATTTT

abundance: NA
v_gene: TRBV4-1
d_gene: NA
j_gene: TRBJ1-2
CDR3aa: CASSQVLTGYGYTF
CDR3nt: TGCGCCAGCAGCCAAGTATTAACGGGATATGGCTACACCTTC

abundance: NA
v_gene: TRBV11-2
d_gene: NA
j_gene: TRBJ2-3
CDR3aa: CASSLNGKGYTDTQYF
CDR3nt: TGTGCCAGCAGCTTAAACGGGAAAGGATACACAGATACGCAGTATTTT